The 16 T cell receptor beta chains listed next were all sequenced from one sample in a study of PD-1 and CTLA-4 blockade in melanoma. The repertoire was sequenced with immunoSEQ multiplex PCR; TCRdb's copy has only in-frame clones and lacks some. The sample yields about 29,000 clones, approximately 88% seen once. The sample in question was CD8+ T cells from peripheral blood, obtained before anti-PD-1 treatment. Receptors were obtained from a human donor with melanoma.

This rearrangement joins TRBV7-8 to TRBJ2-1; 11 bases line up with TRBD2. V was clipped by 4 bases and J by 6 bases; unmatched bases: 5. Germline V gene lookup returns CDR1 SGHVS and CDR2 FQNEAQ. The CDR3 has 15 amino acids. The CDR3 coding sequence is TGTGCCAGCAGCTCTACTAGCGGGAGCCCCAATGAGCAGTTCTTC. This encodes CASSSTSGSPNEQFF.

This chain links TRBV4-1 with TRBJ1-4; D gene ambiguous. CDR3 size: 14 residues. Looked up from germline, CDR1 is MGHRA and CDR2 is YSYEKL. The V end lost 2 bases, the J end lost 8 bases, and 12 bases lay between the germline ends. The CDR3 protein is CASSQNWEEEKLFF. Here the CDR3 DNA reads TGCGCCAGCAGCCAAAACTGGGAGGAGGAAAAACTGTTTTTT.

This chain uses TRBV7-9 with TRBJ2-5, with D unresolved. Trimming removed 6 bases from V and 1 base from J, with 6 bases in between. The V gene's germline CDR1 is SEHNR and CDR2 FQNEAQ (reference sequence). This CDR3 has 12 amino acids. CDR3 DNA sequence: TGTGCCAGCAGTGAGACCCAAGAGACCCAGTACTTC. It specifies CASSETQETQYF.

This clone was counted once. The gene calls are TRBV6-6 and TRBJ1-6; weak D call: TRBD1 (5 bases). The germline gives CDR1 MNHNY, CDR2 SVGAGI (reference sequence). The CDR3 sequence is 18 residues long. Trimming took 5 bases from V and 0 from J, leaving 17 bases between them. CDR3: CASSPGTEPLSYNSPLHF. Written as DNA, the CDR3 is TGTGCCAGCAGTCCGGGGACCGAGCCACTCTCCTATAATTCACCCCTCCACTTT.

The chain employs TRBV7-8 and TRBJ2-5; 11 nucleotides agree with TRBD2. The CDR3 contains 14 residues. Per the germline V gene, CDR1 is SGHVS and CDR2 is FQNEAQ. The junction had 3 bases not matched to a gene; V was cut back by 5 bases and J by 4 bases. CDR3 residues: CASSNGLAGETQYF. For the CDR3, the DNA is TGTGCCAGCAGCAACGGACTAGCGGGAGAGACCCAGTACTTC.

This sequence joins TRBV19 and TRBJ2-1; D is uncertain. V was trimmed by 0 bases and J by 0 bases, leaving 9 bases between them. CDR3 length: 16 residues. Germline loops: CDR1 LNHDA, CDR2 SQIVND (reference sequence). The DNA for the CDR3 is TGTGCCAGTAGTATAGAAGGAGTCAGCTCCTACAATGAGCAGTTCTTC. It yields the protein CASSIEGVSSYNEQFF.

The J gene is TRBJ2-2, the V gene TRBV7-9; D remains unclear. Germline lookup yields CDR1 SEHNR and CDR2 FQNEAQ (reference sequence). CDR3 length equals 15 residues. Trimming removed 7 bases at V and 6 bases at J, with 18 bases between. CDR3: CASTALEATPGELFF. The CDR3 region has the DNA TGTGCCAGCACCGCCTTAGAAGCGACCCCCGGGGAGCTGTTTTTT.

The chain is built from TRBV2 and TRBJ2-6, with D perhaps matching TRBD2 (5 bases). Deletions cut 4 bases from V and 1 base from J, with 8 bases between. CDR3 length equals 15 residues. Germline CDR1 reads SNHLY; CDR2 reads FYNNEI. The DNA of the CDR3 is TGTGCCAGCAGTGGAGGGTTATCTGGGGCCAACGTCCTGACTTTC. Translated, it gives CASSGGLSGANVLTF.

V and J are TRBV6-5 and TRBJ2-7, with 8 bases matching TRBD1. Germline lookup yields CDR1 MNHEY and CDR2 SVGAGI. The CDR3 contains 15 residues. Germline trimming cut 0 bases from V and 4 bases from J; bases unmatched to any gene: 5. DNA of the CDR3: TGTGCCAGCAGTTACTCGCGGCAGGGGGCTTACGAGCAGTACTTC. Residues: CASSYSRQGAYEQYF.

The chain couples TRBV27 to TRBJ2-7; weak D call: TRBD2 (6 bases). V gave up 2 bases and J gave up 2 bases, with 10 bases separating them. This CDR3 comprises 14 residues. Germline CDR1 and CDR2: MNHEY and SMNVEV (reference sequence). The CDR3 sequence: CASSLRGGTYEQYF. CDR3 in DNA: TGTGCCAGCAGTTTACGGGGAGGTACCTACGAGCAGTACTTC.

The CDR3 bases are TGTGCCAGCAGCGTAGACGGGAACTATGGCTACACCTTC. It specifies CASSVDGNYGYTF. The chain links TRBV9 to TRBJ1-2; D is ambiguous. Germline lookup yields CDR1 SGDLS and CDR2 YYNGEE. This CDR3 region has 13 residues. V was shortened by 0 bases and J by 2 bases, with 5 bases between the two germline ends.

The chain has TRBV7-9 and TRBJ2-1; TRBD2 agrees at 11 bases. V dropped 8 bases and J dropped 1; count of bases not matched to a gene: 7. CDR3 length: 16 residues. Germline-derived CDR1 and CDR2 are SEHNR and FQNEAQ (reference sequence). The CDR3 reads CASAFSGGASYNEQFF. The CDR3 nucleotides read TGTGCCAGCGCCTTTAGCGGGGGGGCTTCCTACAATGAGCAGTTCTTC.

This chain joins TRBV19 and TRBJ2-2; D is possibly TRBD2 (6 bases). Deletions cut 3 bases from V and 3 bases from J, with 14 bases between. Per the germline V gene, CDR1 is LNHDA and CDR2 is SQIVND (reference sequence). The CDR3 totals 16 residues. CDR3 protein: CASSMPGTRDTGELFF. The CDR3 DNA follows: TGTGCCAGTAGTATGCCAGGGACTCGGGACACCGGGGAGCTGTTTTTT.

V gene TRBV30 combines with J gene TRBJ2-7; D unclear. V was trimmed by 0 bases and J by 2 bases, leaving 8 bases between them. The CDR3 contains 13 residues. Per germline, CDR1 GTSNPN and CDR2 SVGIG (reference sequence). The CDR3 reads CAWSVSQTYEQYF. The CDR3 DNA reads TGTGCCTGGAGTGTAAGCCAGACCTACGAGCAGTACTTC. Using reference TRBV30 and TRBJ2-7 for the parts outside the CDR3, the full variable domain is SQTIHQWPATLVQPVGSPLSLECTVEGTSNPNLYWYRQAAGRGLQLLFYSVGIGQISSEVPQNLSASRPQDRQFILSSKKLLLSDSGFYLCAWSVSQTYEQYFGPGTRLTVT.

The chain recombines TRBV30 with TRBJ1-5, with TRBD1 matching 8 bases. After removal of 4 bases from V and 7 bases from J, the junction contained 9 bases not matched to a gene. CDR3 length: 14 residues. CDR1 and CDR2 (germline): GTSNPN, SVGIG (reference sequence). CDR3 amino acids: CAWTLGQGLQPQHF. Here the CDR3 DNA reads TGTGCCTGGACCCTAGGACAGGGCCTCCAGCCCCAGCATTTT.

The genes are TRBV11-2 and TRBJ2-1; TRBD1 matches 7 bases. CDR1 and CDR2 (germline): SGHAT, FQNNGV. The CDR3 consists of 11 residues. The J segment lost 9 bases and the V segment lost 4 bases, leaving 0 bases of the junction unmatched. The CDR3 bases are TGTGCCAGCAGCTCAGGGGGTGAGCAGTTCTTC. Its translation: CASSSGGEQFF.